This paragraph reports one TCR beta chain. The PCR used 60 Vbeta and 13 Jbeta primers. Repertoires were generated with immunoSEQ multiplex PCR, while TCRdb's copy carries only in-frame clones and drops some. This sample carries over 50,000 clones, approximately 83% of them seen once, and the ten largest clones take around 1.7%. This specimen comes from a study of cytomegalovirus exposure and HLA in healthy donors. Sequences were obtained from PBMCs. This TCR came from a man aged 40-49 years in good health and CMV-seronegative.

The CDR3 spells CASSYAFFGGNTEAFF. As DNA, the CDR3 is TGTGCCAGCAGTTACGCATTCTTCGGGGGGAACACTGAAGCTTTCTTT. This rearrangement joins TRBV6-5 to TRBJ1-1, with TRBD1 as a possible D gene (5 bases). The V end was cut by 2 bases, the J end by 1 base, with 14 bases between. This CDR3 has 16 amino acids. Germline assignment: CDR1 MNHEY and CDR2 SVGAGI.